The rows below give T cell receptor beta chains drawn from one sample of a study of CD8 T cells in Susac syndrome. One entry per CDR3 protein results from TCRdb running MiXCR on the immunoSEQ multiplex PCR reads. The table has under 200,000 distinct CDR3 sequences, 91% seen once. Sequenced: CD4+ T cells from PBMCs. The receptors originated from a human donor with Susac syndrome. The CDR3 runs from the conserved cysteine through the conserved F or W. A D gene is named only where the DNA matches it firmly. Only part of the rows carry a size: once, few, many, or a class if the clone is expanded.

j_call clone_size d_call v_call cdr3_nt cdr3_aa
TRBJ2-5 . TRBD1 TRBV6-2/TRBV6-3 TGTGCCAGCAGTTACTCGGGACAGACCCAAGAGACCCAGTACTTC CASSYSGQTQETQYF
TRBJ2-2 . . TRBV30 TGTGCCTGGAGTCTTTTTGGGATTTACACCGGGGAGCTGTTTTTT CAWSLFGIYTGELFF
TRBJ2-7 . TRBD1 TRBV11-2 TGTGCCAGCAGCCGAGAATCTTCGGGACAGCTCTCCTACGAGCAGTACTTC CASSRESSGQLSYEQYF
TRBJ1-2 . . TRBV18 TGTGCCAGCTCACCCGACAGAGACGAACCAAAGGGCTACACCTTC CASSPDRDEPKGYTF
TRBJ1-2 . TRBD1 TRBV29-1 TGCAGCGTTTCCCCTGACAGGGATCGAGGCTACACCTTC CSVSPDRDRGYTF
TRBJ2-7 . . TRBV19 TGTGCCAGTAGTATCCGGGAGGAGCAGTACTTC CASSIREEQYF
TRBJ2-7 . . TRBV20-1 TGCAGTGTCAAAGACAGGTTGACAAACGAGCAGTACTTC CSVKDRLTNEQYF
TRBJ1-2 . . TRBV3-1 TGTGCCAGCTTGGGGGCGCTCGGCTACACCTTC CASLGALGYTF
TRBJ1-2 . . TRBV9 TGTGCCAGCAGCGTGTCGGCGGGGACAACTAACTATGGCTACACCTTC CASSVSAGTTNYGYTF
TRBJ1-2 . . TRBV3-1 TGTGCCAGCAGCCAAGTTTCACAGTATGGCTACACCTTC CASSQVSQYGYTF
TRBJ1-2 . . TRBV2 TGTGCCAGCAGTGAGAGCCAGGGGAACTATGGCTACACCTTC CASSESQGNYGYTF
TRBJ2-7 . . TRBV24-1 TGTGCCACCGGACAGAGGGACGAGCAGTACTTC CATGQRDEQYF
TRBJ2-2 . TRBD2 TRBV5-4 TGTGCCAGCAGCCAGGCGGTAGCGGGGGCCACCGGGGAGCTGTTTTTT CASSQAVAGATGELFF
TRBJ2-2 . TRBD1 TRBV2 TGTGCCAGCAGTGCCTACCGGGACAGAGACACCGGGGAGCTGTTTTTT CASSAYRDRDTGELFF
TRBJ1-4 . TRBD1 TRBV6-1 TGTGCCAGTGAAAGGGGGCCTCGAGCTGAAAAACTGTTTTTT CASERGPRAEKLFF
TRBJ2-2 . . TRBV7-2 TGTGCCAGCAGCTTAGCACCCGCAGGGGCCGGGGAGCTGTTTTTT CASSLAPAGAGELFF
TRBJ1-4 . . TRBV5-1 TGCGCCAGCAAAACGGGCGGATCAACTAATGAAAAACTGTTTTTT CASKTGGSTNEKLFF
TRBJ1-6 . TRBD1 TRBV4-1 TGCGCCAGCAGCCAGCCTACCACACCACAGGGGGTAAAGGCACCCCTCCACTTT CASSQPTTPQGVKAPLHF
TRBJ2-3 . . TRBV5-6 TGTGCCAGTGGACGGGCTAGCACAGATACGCAGTATTTT CASGRASTDTQYF
TRBJ1-4 . . TRBV2 TGTGCCAGCAGTGAATTGGGGAAAGCCTATGAAAAACTGTTTTTT CASSELGKAYEKLFF
TRBJ1-2 once . TRBV6-5 TGTGCCAGCAGTTACTCGCCCAGGGACGGCTATGGCTACACCTTC CASSYSPRDGYGYTF
TRBJ2-5 . TRBD1 TRBV7-2 TGTGCCAGCAGCCCCGGGACAGGGTACGAGACCCAGTACTTC CASSPGTGYETQYF